These 22 T cell receptor beta chains were all obtained from the same sample, sequenced in a study of Graves' ophthalmopathy and Graves' hyperthyroidism. RNA served as the template for amplifying TCR beta CDR3 regions. Second-round multiplex PCR came after a first-round RT-PCR that employed HTBI primers. TCRdb reanalysed the multiplex PCR reads using MiXCR and keeps one entry per CDR3 protein. Of 340,000 or so distinct CDR3 sequences in the sample, roughly a sixth were seen once. The sequencing input was peripheral blood. Every receptor here comes from an adult man with Graves' ophthalmopathy.

The chain has TRBV27 and TRBJ2-5; D possibly corresponds to TRBD1 (5 bases). Per the germline V gene, CDR1 is MNHEY and CDR2 is SMNVEV (reference sequence). Trimming removed 10 bases from V and 5 bases from J, with 14 bases in between. CDR3 length: 12 amino acids. The CDR3 region has the DNA TGTGCCACAGAGGACACTGCCGAGACCCAGTACTTC. It yields the protein CATEDTAETQYF.

This clonotype was picked up many times. The chain carries TRBV5-6 and TRBJ2-5, with 7 bases lining up with TRBD1. The CDR3 consists of 16 residues. V lost 3 bases, J lost 3 bases, and 11 bases stayed unmatched. The V gene's germline CDR1 is SGHDT and CDR2 YYEEEE. The CDR3 loop reads CASSWKTGWLEETQYF. CDR3 coding DNA: TGTGCCAGCAGCTGGAAGACAGGGTGGTTGGAAGAGACCCAGTACTTC.

This clonotype was seen repeatedly, ten times or more. The chain carries TRBV24-1 and TRBJ2-5; D is undetermined. Germline-derived CDR1 and CDR2 are KGHDR and SFDVKD. CDR3 length equals 15 residues. V lost 2 bases to trimming and J lost 7 bases, with 16 bases between them. CDR3 region: CATSDYGPYEGTQYF. Written as DNA, the CDR3 is TGTGCCACCAGTGATTACGGGCCATACGAAGGGACCCAGTACTTC.

This clonotype came up many times. This chain links TRBV5-1 with TRBJ2-7; TRBD2 is a possible D gene (6 bases). CDR3 length: 18 amino acids. With 0 bases removed from V and 3 bases from J, the gap between germline ends came to 22 bases. Germline V lookup: CDR1 SGHRS, CDR2 YFSETQ. CDR3 sequence (DNA): TGCGCCAGCAGCTTGGGACTAGTTTCACCGCTGGGGCGCTACGAGCAGTACTTC. Amino acids: CASSLGLVSPLGRYEQYF.

This clonotype was observed a few times. The gene calls are TRBV18 and TRBJ1-1; no reliable D call. Germline V gene sequence: CDR1 KGHSH, CDR2 LQKENI. This CDR3 spans 15 amino acids. V was trimmed by 2 bases and J by 1 base, leaving 11 bases between them. This chain's CDR3 is CASSPERIGNTEAFF. The CDR3 DNA is TGTGCCAGCTCACCAGAGAGAATAGGGAACACTGAAGCTTTCTTT.

The genes are TRBV6-1 and TRBJ2-7; TRBD1 aligns across 8 bases. After removal of 5 bases from V and 2 bases from J, the junction contained 8 bases not matched to a gene. Germline CDR1 and CDR2: MNHNS and SASEGT. This CDR3 spans 15 amino acids. CDR3 coding DNA: TGTGCCAGCAGTCCCCCGGGACAGGCTACCTACGAGCAGTACTTC. This codes for CASSPPGQATYEQYF.

This clonotype came up many times. The CDR3 region has the DNA TGTGCCAGCAGCCAGGGACTTAGCTCCTACGAGCAGTACTTC. This encodes CASSQGLSSYEQYF. The J gene is TRBJ2-7, the V gene TRBV13, with D possibly matching TRBD2 (6 bases). Trimming removed 5 bases at V and 0 bases at J, with 11 bases between. The CDR3 is made up of 14 amino acids. CDR1 is PRHDT, CDR2 FYEKMQ, per germline (reference sequence).

Remarks on this clonotype: A read error may account for a junction end that differs from germline. The chain carries TRBV4-2 and TRBJ2-5, with unresolved D. Germline assignment: CDR1 LGHNA and CDR2 YNFKEQ. This CDR3 spans 13 amino acids. The CDR3 nucleotides read TGTGCCAGGAGCCAAGAAGAGCTAGAGACTCAGTACTTC. As protein: CARSQEELETQYF.

CDR3 coding DNA: TGTGCCAGCAGTTACTCGTACGGCGGACAGTGGTCACAAGAGACCCAGTACTTC. Residues: CASSYSYGGQWSQETQYF. The chain joins TRBV6-5 to TRBJ2-5; tentative D call: TRBD1 (6 bases). The CDR3 length is 18 residues. V lost 0 bases, J lost 2 bases, and 19 bases lay in between. CDR1 MNHEY and CDR2 SVGAGI come from the germline V gene.

The chain employs TRBV6-1 and TRBJ1-1; 8 nucleotides line up with TRBD1. The CDR3 length is 14 residues. The germline gives CDR1 MNHNS, CDR2 SASEGT. The junction had 6 bases not matched to a gene; V was cut back by 5 bases and J by 4 bases. CDR3 residues: CASSPGQVGTEAFF. CDR3 bases: TGTGCCAGCAGTCCGGGACAGGTGGGCACTGAAGCTTTCTTT.

This clonotype has ten or more counts. The V call is TRBV11-2, the J call TRBJ1-3; D call uncertain. Trimming took 5 bases from V and 4 from J, leaving 6 bases between them. The CDR3 sequence is 12 residues long. From germline, CDR1 is SGHAT and CDR2 FQNNGV. CDR3 DNA: TGTGCCAGCAGCGGATCCGGAAACACCATATATTTT. It translates to CASSGSGNTIYF. The complete variable domain, with remaining parts taken from reference TRBV11-2 and TRBJ1-3, reads EAGVAQSPRYKIIEKRQSVAFWCNPISGHATLYWYQQILGQGPKLLIQFQNNGVVDDSQLPKDRFSAERLKGVDSTLKIQPAKLEDSAVYLCASSGSGNTIYFGEGSWLTVV.

This clonotype has only a few counts. This chain connects TRBV3-1 to TRBJ2-7; D is undetermined. CDR1 is LGHDT, CDR2 YNNKEL, per germline (reference sequence). V lost 1 base and J 0 bases, leaving 10 bases between the germline ends. The CDR3 is 15 amino acids. CDR3 nucleotides: TGTGCCAGCAGCCAAGGATTGGACCCCTCCTACGAGCAGTACTTC. Translating gives CASSQGLDPSYEQYF.

The chain employs TRBV6-1 and TRBJ1-5; D not certain. This CDR3 spans 15 amino acids. V lost 4 bases, J lost 2 bases, and 12 bases lay in between. Germline assignment: CDR1 MNHNS and CDR2 SASEGT. The CDR3 coding sequence is TGTGCCAGCAGTGGCCGACCCGAAGGCAATCAGCCCCAGCATTTT. Its translation: CASSGRPEGNQPQHF.

This clonotype was seen repeatedly, ten times or more. The chain couples TRBV11-2 to TRBJ2-7, with D possibly TRBD1 on 5 matching bases. The ends were cut back, 1 base at V and 2 bases at J, with 12 bases in the middle. The CDR3 loop spans 15 amino acids. CDR1 is SGHAT and CDR2 is FQNNGV in the germline V gene. Here the CDR3 DNA reads TGTGCCAGCAGCTTAGGGCAGGGAATCACCTACGAGCAGTACTTC. This codes for CASSLGQGITYEQYF.

This clonotype occurred many times. The genes are TRBV5-1 and TRBJ2-5; TRBD2 aligns across 8 bases. This CDR3 is 13 amino acids long. Germline CDR1 reads SGHRS; CDR2 reads YFSETQ. Losses at the gene ends were 4 bases for V and 3 bases for J; bases not matched to a gene: 2. CDR3 DNA: TGCGCCAGCAGCCAGGGACTAGAAGAGACCCAGTACTTC. It codes for CASSQGLEETQYF.

This clonotype was seen at least ten times. This chain joins TRBV19 and TRBJ1-1, with 8 bases lining up with TRBD1. Germline loops: CDR1 LNHDA, CDR2 SQIVND (reference sequence). The trim removed 4 bases at V and 4 bases at J, leaving 5 bases unmatched. This CDR3 has 14 amino acids. The CDR3: CASSNYRGSTEAFF. The CDR3 DNA follows: TGTGCCAGTAGTAACTACAGGGGGAGCACTGAAGCTTTCTTT. Full variable domain (missing parts from reference TRBV19 and TRBJ1-1): DGGITQSPKYLFRKEGQNVTLSCEQNLNHDAMYWYRQDPGQGLRLIYYSQIVNDFQKGDIAEGYSVSREKKESFPLTVTSAQKNPTAFYLCASSNYRGSTEAFFGQGTRLTVV.

This clonotype was picked up many times. The V call is TRBV4-3, the J call TRBJ1-1, with TRBD1 matching 8 bases. V was clipped by 3 bases and J by 4 bases; unmatched bases: 4. The CDR3 covers 14 residues. Germline values: CDR1 LGHNA, CDR2 YSLEER. CDR3 bases: TGCGCCAGCAGCCATGCCGGGACAGGCACTGAAGCTTTCTTT. Translation: CASSHAGTGTEAFF.

The sample holds many counts of this clonotype. This chain joins TRBV28 and TRBJ2-7; TRBD1 might be the D (6 bases). From germline, CDR1 is MDHEN and CDR2 SYDVKM. The V end was cut by 4 bases, the J end by 6 bases, with 13 bases between. The CDR3 totals 13 residues. This CDR3 reads CASSWGRGFEQYF. CDR3 DNA: TGTGCCAGCAGTTGGGGGCGCGGATTCGAGCAGTACTTC.

In its sample, this clonotype was seen many times. The chain joins TRBV28 to TRBJ2-7; D call uncertain. The CDR3 totals 14 residues. V dropped 7 bases and J dropped 2 bases, with 15 bases sitting between them. CDR1 is MDHEN, CDR2 SYDVKM, per germline. The DNA for the CDR3 is TGTGCCAGCACCTATAGCCTGAGGACCTACGAGCAGTACTTC. As protein: CASTYSLRTYEQYF.

This clonotype was observed a few times. This chain connects TRBV20-1 to TRBJ2-7, with TRBD1 identical over 8 bases. The CDR3 totals 15 residues. Per germline, CDR1 DFQATT and CDR2 SNEGSKA (reference sequence). V gave up 3 bases and J gave up 6 bases; unmatched junction bases: 13. CDR3 protein: CSASDNRGSPPEQYF. CDR3 bases: TGCAGTGCTAGTGATAACAGGGGGAGTCCTCCCGAGCAGTACTTC.

Ten or more counts support this clonotype. DNA of the CDR3: TGTGCCAGCGGAAGTTCGGGACCCCAAGAGACCCAGTACTTC. Translated: CASGSSGPQETQYF. The chain employs TRBV7-9 and TRBJ2-5; D is perhaps TRBD1 or TRBD2 (5 bases each). V shed 8 bases and J shed 1 base, with 14 bases lying between them. This CDR3 spans 14 amino acids. CDR1 is SEHNR and CDR2 is FQNEAQ in the germline V gene (reference sequence). The full variable domain, with the rest looked up from reference TRBV7-9 and TRBJ2-5, is DTGVSQNPRHKITKRGQNVTFRCDPISEHNRLYWYRQTLGQGPEFLTYFQNEAQLEKSRLLSDRFSAERPKGSFSTLEIQRTEQGDSAMYLCASGSSGPQETQYFGPGTRLLVL.

This clonotype has a count of ten or more. The chain uses TRBV2 and TRBJ1-3; 7 bases are a match to TRBD1. Germline loops: CDR1 SNHLY, CDR2 FYNNEI. This CDR3 has 14 residues. V dropped 8 bases and J dropped 2; count of bases not matched to a gene: 6. CDR3 bases: TGTGCCAGCCGGGACAGAGCGACTGGAAACACCATATATTTT. Amino acid sequence: CASRDRATGNTIYF. Combining the CDR3 with reference TRBV2 and TRBJ1-3 gives the whole variable domain EPEVTQTPSHQVTQMGQEVILRCVPISNHLYFYWYRQILGQKVEFLVSFYNNEISEKSEIFDDQFSVERPDGSNFTLKIRSTKLEDSAMYFCASRDRATGNTIYFGEGSWLTVV.